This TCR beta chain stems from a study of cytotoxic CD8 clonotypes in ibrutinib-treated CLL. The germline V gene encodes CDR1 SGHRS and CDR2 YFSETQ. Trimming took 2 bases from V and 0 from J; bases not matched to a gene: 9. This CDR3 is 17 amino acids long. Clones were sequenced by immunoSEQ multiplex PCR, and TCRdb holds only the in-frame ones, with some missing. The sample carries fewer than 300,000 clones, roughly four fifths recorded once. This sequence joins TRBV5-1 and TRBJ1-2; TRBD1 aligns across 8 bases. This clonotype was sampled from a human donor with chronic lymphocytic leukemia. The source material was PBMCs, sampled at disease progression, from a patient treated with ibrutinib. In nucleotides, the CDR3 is TGCGCCAGCAGCTTCGCGACAGGGGCAAGCTCTAACTATGGCTACACCTTC. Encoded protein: CASSFATGASSNYGYTF.